The TCR beta chain under discussion was sequenced for a study of beta chain features in type 1 diabetes. As for the study in general: The samples had 90 million to 130 million sorted cells examined in all. Study findings and constraints: Relative to healthy donors, patients appeared to have naive, central memory and Treg TCRB repertoires that were more similar.

Between the trimmed V and J ends, which lost 5 bases and 0 bases, there was a span of 8 bases. From germline, CDR1 is SGHTA and CDR2 FQGNSA. The CDR3 totals 13 residues. As regards this clone: Its cognate antigen is unknown.

The whole isolated RNA underwent reverse transcription, so sequencing captured expressed TCRB transcripts. Here immunoSEQ multiplex PCR was the method, and the copy in TCRdb shows in-frame clones only, minus some. The data show 200,000 to 300,000 clones, 55% to 70% seen once. The chain couples TRBV7-2 to TRBJ2-7, with D unresolved. The receptor was derived from a man aged 25 to 45 in good health. Sequenced material: naive CD4+ T cells from blood. CDR3 residues: CASSRRSSYEQYF. CDR3 sequence (DNA): TGTGCCAGCAGCCGCAGGAGCTCCTACGAGCAGTACTTC. Using reference TRBV7-2 and TRBJ2-7 for the parts outside the CDR3, the full variable domain is GAGVSQSPSNKVTEKGKDVELRCDPISGHTALYWYRQSLGQGLEFLIYFQGNSAPDKSGLPSDRFSAERTGGSVSTLTIQRTQQEDSAVYLCASSRRSSYEQYFGPGTRLTVT.